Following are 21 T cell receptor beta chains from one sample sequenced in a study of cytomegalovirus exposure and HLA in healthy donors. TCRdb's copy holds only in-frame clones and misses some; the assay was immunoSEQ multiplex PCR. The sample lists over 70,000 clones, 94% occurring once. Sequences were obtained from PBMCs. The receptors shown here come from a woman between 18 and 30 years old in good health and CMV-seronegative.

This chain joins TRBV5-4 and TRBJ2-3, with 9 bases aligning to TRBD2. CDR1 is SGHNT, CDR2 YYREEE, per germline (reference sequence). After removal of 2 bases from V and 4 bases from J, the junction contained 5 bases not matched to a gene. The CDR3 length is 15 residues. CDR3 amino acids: CASSFAGGRADTQYF. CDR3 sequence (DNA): TGTGCCAGCAGCTTCGCGGGGGGGCGTGCAGATACGCAGTATTTT.

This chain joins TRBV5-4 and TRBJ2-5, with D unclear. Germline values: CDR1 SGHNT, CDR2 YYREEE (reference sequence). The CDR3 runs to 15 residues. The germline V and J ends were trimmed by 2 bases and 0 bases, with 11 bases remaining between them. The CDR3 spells CASSFRAGYQETQYF. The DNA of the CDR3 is TGTGCCAGCAGCTTCAGAGCAGGCTACCAAGAGACCCAGTACTTC.

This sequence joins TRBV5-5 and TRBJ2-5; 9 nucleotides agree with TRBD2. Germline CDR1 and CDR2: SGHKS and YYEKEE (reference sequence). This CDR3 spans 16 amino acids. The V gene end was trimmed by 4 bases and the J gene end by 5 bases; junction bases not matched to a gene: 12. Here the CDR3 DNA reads TGTGCCAGCAGCCCCTTAGGAGCGGGGGGCGGGGAGACCCAGTACTTC. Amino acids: CASSPLGAGGGETQYF.

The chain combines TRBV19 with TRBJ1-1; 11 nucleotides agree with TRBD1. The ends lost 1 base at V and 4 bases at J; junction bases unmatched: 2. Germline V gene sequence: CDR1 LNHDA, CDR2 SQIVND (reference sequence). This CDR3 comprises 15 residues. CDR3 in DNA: TGTGCCAGTAGTATAGCCGGGACAGGGGGCACTGAAGCTTTCTTT. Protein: CASSIAGTGGTEAFF.

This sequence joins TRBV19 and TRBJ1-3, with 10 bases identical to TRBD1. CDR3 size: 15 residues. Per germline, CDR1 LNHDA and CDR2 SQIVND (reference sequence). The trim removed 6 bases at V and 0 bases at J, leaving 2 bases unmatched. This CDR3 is CASRGTGVSGNTIYF. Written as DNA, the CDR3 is TGTGCCAGTAGGGGGACAGGGGTCTCTGGAAACACCATATATTTT.

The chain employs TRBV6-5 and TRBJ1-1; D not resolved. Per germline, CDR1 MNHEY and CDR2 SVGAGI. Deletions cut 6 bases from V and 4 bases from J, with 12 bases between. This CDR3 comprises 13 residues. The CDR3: CASSHGEATEAFF. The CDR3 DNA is TGTGCCAGCAGCCATGGGGAGGCCACTGAAGCTTTCTTT.

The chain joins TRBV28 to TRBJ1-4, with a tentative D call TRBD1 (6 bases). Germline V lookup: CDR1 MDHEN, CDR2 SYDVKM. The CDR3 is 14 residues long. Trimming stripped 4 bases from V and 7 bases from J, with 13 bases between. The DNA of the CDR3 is TGTGCCAGCAGTTCCGGGGGGGCTGGTGAAAAACTGTTTTTT. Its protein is CASSSGGAGEKLFF.

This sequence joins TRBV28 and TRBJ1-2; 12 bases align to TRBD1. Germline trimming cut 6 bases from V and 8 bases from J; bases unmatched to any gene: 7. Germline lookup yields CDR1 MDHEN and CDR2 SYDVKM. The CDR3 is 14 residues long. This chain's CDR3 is CASRPGQGARGYTF. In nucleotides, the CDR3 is TGTGCCAGCAGACCGGGACAGGGGGCGCGGGGCTACACCTTC.

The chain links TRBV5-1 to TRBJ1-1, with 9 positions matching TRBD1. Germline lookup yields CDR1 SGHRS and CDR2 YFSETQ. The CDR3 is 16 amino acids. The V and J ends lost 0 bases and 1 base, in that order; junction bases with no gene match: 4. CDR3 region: CASSLVYRGPNTEAFF. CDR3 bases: TGCGCCAGCAGCTTGGTATACAGGGGGCCGAACACTGAAGCTTTCTTT.

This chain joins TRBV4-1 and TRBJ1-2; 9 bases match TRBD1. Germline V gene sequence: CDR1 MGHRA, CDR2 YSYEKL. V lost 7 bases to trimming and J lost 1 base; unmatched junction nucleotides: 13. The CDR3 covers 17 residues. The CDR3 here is CASNKDRGETFNYGYTF. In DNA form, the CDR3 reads TGCGCCAGCAACAAAGACAGGGGGGAAACTTTTAACTATGGCTACACCTTC.

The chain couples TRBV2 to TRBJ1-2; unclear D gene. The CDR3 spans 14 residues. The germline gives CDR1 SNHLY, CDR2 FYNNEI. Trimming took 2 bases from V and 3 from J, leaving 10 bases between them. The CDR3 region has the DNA TGTGCCAGCAGTGAATCTGGCAGTGACTATGGCTACACCTTC. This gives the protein CASSESGSDYGYTF.

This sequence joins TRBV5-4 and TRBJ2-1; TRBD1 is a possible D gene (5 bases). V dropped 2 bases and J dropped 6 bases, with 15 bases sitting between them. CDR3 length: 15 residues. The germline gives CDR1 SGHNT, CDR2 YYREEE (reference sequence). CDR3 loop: CASSLGAQDINEQFF. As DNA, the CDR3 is TGTGCCAGCAGCTTAGGGGCTCAAGACATCAATGAGCAGTTCTTC.

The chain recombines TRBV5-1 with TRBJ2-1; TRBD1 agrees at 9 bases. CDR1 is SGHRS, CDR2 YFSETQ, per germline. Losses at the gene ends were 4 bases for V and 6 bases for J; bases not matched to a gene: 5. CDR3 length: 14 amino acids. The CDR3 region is CASSNQTGGNEQFF. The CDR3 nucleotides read TGCGCCAGCAGCAACCAGACAGGGGGCAATGAGCAGTTCTTC.

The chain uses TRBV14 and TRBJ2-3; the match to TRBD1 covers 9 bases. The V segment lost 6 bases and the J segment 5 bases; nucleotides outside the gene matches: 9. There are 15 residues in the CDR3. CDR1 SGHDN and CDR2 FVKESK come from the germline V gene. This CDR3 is CASRGRTGEGDTQYF. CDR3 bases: TGTGCCAGCAGGGGACGGACAGGGGAGGGAGATACGCAGTATTTT.

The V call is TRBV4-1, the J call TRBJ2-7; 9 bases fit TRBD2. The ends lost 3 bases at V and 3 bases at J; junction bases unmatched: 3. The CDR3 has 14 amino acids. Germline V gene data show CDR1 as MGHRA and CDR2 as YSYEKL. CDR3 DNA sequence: TGCGCCAGCAGCCAGCGGGGGGGCCGCTACGAGCAGTACTTC. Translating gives CASSQRGGRYEQYF.

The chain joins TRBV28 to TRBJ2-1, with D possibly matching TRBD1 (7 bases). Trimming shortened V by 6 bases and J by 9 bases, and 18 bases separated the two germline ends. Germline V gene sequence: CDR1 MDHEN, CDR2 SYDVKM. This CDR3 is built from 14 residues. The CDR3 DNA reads TGTGCCAGCAGCCAGGGGGGAATTCGAAGTGAGCAGTTCTTC. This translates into CASSQGGIRSEQFF. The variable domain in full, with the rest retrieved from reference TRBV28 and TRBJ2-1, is DVKVTQSSRYLVKRTGEKVFLECVQDMDHENMFWYRQDPGLGLRLIYFSYDVKMKEKGDIPEGYSVSREKKERFSLILESASTNQTSMYLCASSQGGIRSEQFFGPGTRLTVL.

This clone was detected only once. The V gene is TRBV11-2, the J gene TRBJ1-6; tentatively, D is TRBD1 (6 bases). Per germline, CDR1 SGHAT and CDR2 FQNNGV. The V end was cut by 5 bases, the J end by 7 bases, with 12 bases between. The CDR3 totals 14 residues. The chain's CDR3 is CASSRGGLNSPLHF. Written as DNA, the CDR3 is TGTGCCAGCAGCCGAGGGGGTCTAAATTCACCCCTCCACTTT.

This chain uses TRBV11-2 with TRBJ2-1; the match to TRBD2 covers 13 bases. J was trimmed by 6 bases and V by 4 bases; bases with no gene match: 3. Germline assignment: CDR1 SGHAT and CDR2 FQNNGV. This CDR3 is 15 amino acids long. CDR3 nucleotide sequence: TGTGCCAGCAGCTCCCGGACTAGCGGGGGCAATGAGCAGTTCTTC. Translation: CASSSRTSGGNEQFF.

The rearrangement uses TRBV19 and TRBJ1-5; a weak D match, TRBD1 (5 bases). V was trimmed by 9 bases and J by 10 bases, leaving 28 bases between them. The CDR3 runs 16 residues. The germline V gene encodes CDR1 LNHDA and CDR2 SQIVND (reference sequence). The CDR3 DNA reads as TGTGCCAGAACCGGACAAGGAGGGGAAATAAGGTTACCCCAGCATTTT. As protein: CARTGQGGEIRLPQHF.

The CDR3 protein is CASSLARVVAGELFF. The DNA of the CDR3 is TGCGCCAGCAGCTTGGCGAGGGTGGTAGCCGGGGAGCTGTTTTTT. The chain is built from TRBV5-1 and TRBJ2-2, with D possibly being TRBD2 (5 bases). The CDR3 has 15 residues. V lost 0 bases and J lost 6, with 12 bases in between. Germline V CDR1 and CDR2: SGHRS, YFSETQ.

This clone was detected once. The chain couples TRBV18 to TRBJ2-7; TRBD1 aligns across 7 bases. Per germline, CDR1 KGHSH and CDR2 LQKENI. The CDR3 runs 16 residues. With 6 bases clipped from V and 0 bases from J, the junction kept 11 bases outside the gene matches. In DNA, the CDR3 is TGTGCCAGCTCGACGTGGGACAGAACAAGCTCCTACGAGCAGTACTTC. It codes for CASSTWDRTSSYEQYF.